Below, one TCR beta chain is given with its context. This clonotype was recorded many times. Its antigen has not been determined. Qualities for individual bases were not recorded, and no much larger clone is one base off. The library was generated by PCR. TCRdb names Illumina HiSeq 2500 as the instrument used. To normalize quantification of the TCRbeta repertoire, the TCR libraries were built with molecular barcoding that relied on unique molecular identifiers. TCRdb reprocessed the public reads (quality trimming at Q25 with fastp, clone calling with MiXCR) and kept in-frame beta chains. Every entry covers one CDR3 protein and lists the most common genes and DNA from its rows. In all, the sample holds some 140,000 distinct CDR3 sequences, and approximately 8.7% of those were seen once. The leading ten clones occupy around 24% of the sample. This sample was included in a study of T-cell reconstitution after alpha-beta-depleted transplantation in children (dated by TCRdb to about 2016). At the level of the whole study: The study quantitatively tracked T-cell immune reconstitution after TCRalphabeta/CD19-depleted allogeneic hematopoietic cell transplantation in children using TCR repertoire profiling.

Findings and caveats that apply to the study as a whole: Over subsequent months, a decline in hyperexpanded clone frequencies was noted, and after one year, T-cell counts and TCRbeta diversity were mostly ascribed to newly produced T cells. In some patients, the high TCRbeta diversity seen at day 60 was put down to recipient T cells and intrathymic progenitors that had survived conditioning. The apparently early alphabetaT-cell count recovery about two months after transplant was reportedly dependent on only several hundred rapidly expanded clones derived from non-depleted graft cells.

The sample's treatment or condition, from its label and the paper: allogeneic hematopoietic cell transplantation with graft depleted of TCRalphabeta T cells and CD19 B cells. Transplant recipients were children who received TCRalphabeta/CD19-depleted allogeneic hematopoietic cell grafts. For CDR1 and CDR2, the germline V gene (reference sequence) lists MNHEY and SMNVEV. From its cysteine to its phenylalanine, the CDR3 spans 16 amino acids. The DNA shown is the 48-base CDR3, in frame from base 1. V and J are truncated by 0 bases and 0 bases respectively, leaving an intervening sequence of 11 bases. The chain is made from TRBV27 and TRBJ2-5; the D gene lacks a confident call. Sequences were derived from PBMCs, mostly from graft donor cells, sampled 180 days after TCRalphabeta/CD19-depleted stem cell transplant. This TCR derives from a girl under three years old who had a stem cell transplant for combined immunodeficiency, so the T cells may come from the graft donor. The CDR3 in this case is CASSLSHRMYQETQYF. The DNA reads TGTGCCAGCAGTTTATCCCATCGGATGTACCAAGAGACCCAGTACTTC.